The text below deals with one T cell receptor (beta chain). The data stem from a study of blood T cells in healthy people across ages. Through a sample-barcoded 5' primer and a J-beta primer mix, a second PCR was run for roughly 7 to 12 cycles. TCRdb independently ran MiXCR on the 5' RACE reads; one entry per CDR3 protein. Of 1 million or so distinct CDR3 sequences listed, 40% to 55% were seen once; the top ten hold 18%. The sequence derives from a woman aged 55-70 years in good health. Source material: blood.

The CDR3, as DNA: TGCAGTGCTAGAGAAGGAGGTTTCGTCGGGCAGTACTTC. Protein: CSAREGGFVGQYF. This rearrangement joins TRBV20-1 to TRBJ2-5; weak D call: TRBD2 (5 bases). Germline-derived CDR1 and CDR2 are DFQATT and SNEGSKA (reference sequence). V was clipped by 0 bases and J by 11 bases, with 16 bases between them. The CDR3 runs to 13 residues.